This TCR beta chain was sequenced during a study of blood T cell repertoires in COVID-19. Participants had their cohort set by participant-reported clinical history. V dropped 7 bases and J dropped 4; count of bases not matched to a gene: 7. The CDR3 is 14 residues long. CDR1 MNHEY and CDR2 SVGAGI come from the germline V gene. Produced via immunoSEQ multiplex PCR; TCRdb's table is partial and in-frame only. The sample has approximately 390,000 clones; around nine tenths are singletons. The clonotype originates from a woman between 50 and 59 years old who had recovered from COVID-19. Sequenced: PBMCs or T cells enriched from blood (not recorded which). The chain combines TRBV6-5 with TRBJ2-7; 10 nucleotides match TRBD1. CDR3 region: CASIIDRGLYEQYF. In DNA form, the CDR3 reads TGTGCCAGCATCATTGACAGGGGGCTGTACGAGCAGTACTTC.